This is a list of T cell receptor beta chains from one sample in a study of radiation and T cells in renal cell carcinoma. Here immunoSEQ multiplex PCR was the method, and the copy in TCRdb shows in-frame clones only, minus some. The repertoire consists of 8,000 to 8,500 clones, with 55% to 65% occurring once and the leading ten covering 20%. Specimen: tumor tissue, collected from a patient whose treatment was nephrectomy without radiotherapy. The receptors here all came from a man aged 55 to 70 with renal cell carcinoma. Each CDR3 is given with its conserved first and last residue. A D gene is named only where the DNA matches it firmly. Not all rows give a size; the values are once, few, many and, for expanded clones, a class.

D,J,size,V,DNA,CDR3
TRBD1,TRBJ1-4,.,TRBV10-3,TGTGCCATCAGTGAGTCCCCGGGACAGGGGAGTGAAAAACTGTTTTTT,CAISESPGQGSEKLFF
.,TRBJ1-2,.,TRBV29-1,TGCAGCGTGGGAGGACTTTATGGCTACACCTTC,CSVGGLYGYTF
.,TRBJ2-3,.,TRBV9,TGTGCCAGCAGCGTCGAACCGAGCACAGATACGCAGTATTTT,CASSVEPSTDTQYF
.,TRBJ1-3,few,TRBV5-1,TGCGCCAGCAGCTTGGATTTGGCTGGAAACACCATATATTTT,CASSLDLAGNTIYF
TRBD1,TRBJ2-1,.,TRBV9,TGTGCCAGCAGCGGATCGACAGGGTTTTACAATGAGCAGTTCTTC,CASSGSTGFYNEQFF
TRBD1,TRBJ1-2,few,TRBV4-2,TGTGCCAGCAGCCAAACTGGGACAGTCTATGGCTACACCTTC,CASSQTGTVYGYTF
.,TRBJ1-5,.,TRBV4-1,TGCGCCAGCAGCCAAGTTCGGGGAGGGGTGAGCAATCAGCCCCAGCATTTT,CASSQVRGGVSNQPQHF
.,TRBJ1-2,few,TRBV9,TGTGCCAGCAGCGTAGGAACAGGGTCTGGCTACACCTTC,CASSVGTGSGYTF
.,TRBJ1-5,.,TRBV28,TGTGCCAGCAGTCCTCCAGGGTCGGGCCAGCCCCAGCATTTT,CASSPPGSGQPQHF
TRBD1,TRBJ2-5,.,TRBV19,TGTGCCAGTAGAGGACAGGAACAAGAGACCCAGTACTTC,CASRGQEQETQYF
.,TRBJ1-5,few,TRBV28,TGTGCCAGCAGTGTGACCGGCAGCAACAATCAGCCCCAGCATTTT,CASSVTGSNNQPQHF
TRBD2,TRBJ2-3,.,TRBV27,TGTGCCAGCAGTTTCTGGACTAGCGACACAGATACGCAGTATTTT,CASSFWTSDTDTQYF
TRBD2,TRBJ2-1,.,TRBV7-2,TGTGCCAGCAGCTTAAGTAGCGGGAACAATGAGCAGTTCTTC,CASSLSSGNNEQFF
TRBD1,TRBJ2-2,.,TRBV5-4,TGTGCCAGCAGCCCACGGGACAGGGGGGTGTCCGGGGAGCTGTTTTTT,CASSPRDRGVSGELFF
TRBD2,TRBJ2-1,few,TRBV18,TGTGCCAGCTCTGAAGCGGGGTACTCCTACAATGAGCAGTTCTTC,CASSEAGYSYNEQFF
TRBD1,TRBJ2-7,once,TRBV11-3,TGTGCCAGCAGCTTAGCAGGGGGCGGCGAGCAGTACTTC,CASSLAGGGEQYF
.,TRBJ2-7,.,TRBV2,TGTGCCAGCAGTCTCAACGAGCAGTACTTC,CASSLNEQYF
.,TRBJ1-2,.,TRBV30,TGTGCCTGGACCTATTCCCTGGGGTATGGCTACACCTTC,CAWTYSLGYGYTF
.,TRBJ1-2,.,TRBV18,TGTGCCAGCTCAACCGCCGACAGCTATGGCTACACCTTC,CASSTADSYGYTF
.,TRBJ1-5,few,TRBV6-5,TGTGCCAGCAGGCTGTATAGCAATCAGCCCCAGCATTTT,CASRLYSNQPQHF
TRBD2,TRBJ2-1,.,TRBV2,TGTGCCAGCAGCCCTAGCGGGAGTTTGTTCAATGAGCAGTTCTTC,CASSPSGSLFNEQFF
TRBD1,TRBJ1-3,.,TRBV2,TGTGCCAGCAGTCCGCAGGGGGTCTCTGGAAACACCATATATTTT,CASSPQGVSGNTIYF
TRBD2,TRBJ2-1,.,TRBV6-6,TGTGCCAGCCTAGCGGGTCGCCCGGAGCAGTTCTTC,CASLAGRPEQFF
TRBD2,TRBJ2-2,.,TRBV9,TGTGCCAGCAGCGAGCGGGGGGCGAACACCGGGGAGCTGTTTTTT,CASSERGANTGELFF
TRBD2,TRBJ2-1,once,TRBV18,TGTGCCAGCTCCCCTAGGGGCGCGGGGGGACCTTCTGCGCAATATGAGCAGTTCTTC,CASSPRGAGGPSAQYEQFF
TRBD1,TRBJ2-7,.,TRBV20-1,TGCAGTGCTTGGGGACAGTTAGAGCAGTACTTC,CSAWGQLEQYF
.,TRBJ2-2,.,TRBV19,TGTGCCAGTGAGCAGGAGGGAAACACCGGGGAGCTGTTTTTT,CASEQEGNTGELFF
.,TRBJ1-1,.,TRBV5-1,TGCGCCAGCAGCTTGGGGATGAACACTGAAGCTTTCTTT,CASSLGMNTEAFF
.,TRBJ1-1,few,TRBV5-4,TGTGCCAGCAGCTTCGGGGGAGAACGCGGCACTGAAGCTTTCTTT,CASSFGGERGTEAFF
.,TRBJ1-2,.,TRBV28,TGTGCCAGCAGCTCATATGGCTACACCTTC,CASSSYGYTF
TRBD2,TRBJ2-5,once,TRBV30,TGTGCCGGGGGAGGGGTTTCGAAGACCCAGTACTTC,CAGGGVSKTQYF
.,TRBJ1-5,.,TRBV7-9,TGTGCCAGCAGCTTCTCCGGGCAGCCCCAGCATTTT,CASSFSGQPQHF
TRBD1,TRBJ1-2,.,TRBV11-1,TGTGCCAGCAGCTCTTACAGGGGAGGCTACACCTTC,CASSSYRGGYTF
.,TRBJ1-4,.,TRBV7-9,TGTGCCAGCAGCCCAGAGGCAACTAATGAAAAACTGTTTTTT,CASSPEATNEKLFF
TRBD1,TRBJ2-1,.,TRBV11-2,TGTGCCAGCACGGACAGGGTCTCTTCCTACAATGAGCAGTTCTTC,CASTDRVSSYNEQFF
.,TRBJ1-5,.,TRBV19,TGTGCCAGTAGTTGGAAAGGGGGGATCAATCAGCCCCAGCATTTT,CASSWKGGINQPQHF
.,TRBJ1-2,.,TRBV18,TGTGCCAGCTCGCGGGACATTAACTATGGCTACACCTTC,CASSRDINYGYTF
TRBD1,TRBJ1-2,large,TRBV7-2,TGTGCCAGCAGCCCTAGAGAGGGGGCGAGTGGCTACACCTTC,CASSPREGASGYTF
TRBD1,TRBJ1-5,few,TRBV6-1,TGTGCCAGCAGTGAAGCAGGGGGCGGACAGCCCCAGCATTTT,CASSEAGGGQPQHF
.,TRBJ2-3,.,TRBV5-4,TGTGCCAGCAGCCCCCTCGGGGGGCGCCCAGATACGCAGTATTTT,CASSPLGGRPDTQYF
.,TRBJ2-1,once,TRBV7-2,TGTGCCAGCAGCTTAGGGTGGTCACAGTTCTTC,CASSLGWSQFF
TRBD2,TRBJ2-7,medium-sized,TRBV2,TGTGCCAGCAGGGCTAGCGGGAGGTCCGGCGCGTTCTCCTACGAGCAGTACTTC,CASRASGRSGAFSYEQYF
TRBD1,TRBJ2-2,.,TRBV7-3,TGTGCCAGCAGCGCAAGGACAGGGGGATGGACCGGGGAGCTGTTTTTT,CASSARTGGWTGELFF
.,TRBJ2-7,.,TRBV7-2,TGTGCCAGCAGCTTAGGGTCTATGGCCATCGAGCAGTACTTC,CASSLGSMAIEQYF
.,TRBJ2-3,.,TRBV11-3,TGTGCCAGCAGCTTAGGGCCGGGACCAGATACGCAGTATTTT,CASSLGPGPDTQYF
TRBD2,TRBJ2-7,.,TRBV4-1,TGCGCCAGCAGCTCTGCGGGAGGGCGATCCTACGAGCAGTACTTC,CASSSAGGRSYEQYF
TRBD2,TRBJ2-5,.,TRBV7-9,TGTGCCAGCAGCCTCCTCTCCGCACTAGCGGGGGGGCGGGAGACCCAGTACTTC,CASSLLSALAGGRETQYF
.,TRBJ1-2,.,TRBV6-1,TGTGCCAGCAGGGGTGCCCCTTGGGGCTACACCTTC,CASRGAPWGYTF
.,TRBJ1-2,.,TRBV5-1,TGCGCCAGCAGCTTGGCAACCGACAGCCATTATGGCTACACCTTC,CASSLATDSHYGYTF
.,TRBJ2-7,.,TRBV5-1,TGCGCCAGCAGCTCCGGACCTTCCTACGAGCAGTACTTC,CASSSGPSYEQYF
.,TRBJ2-7,.,TRBV18,TGTGCCAGCTCACTCTGGGACACAAGGGACTACGAGCAGTACTTC,CASSLWDTRDYEQYF
.,TRBJ1-4,.,TRBV21-1,TGTGCCAGCAGCCGAACTAGGCCGGAACTGTTTTTT,CASSRTRPELFF
TRBD1,TRBJ1-5,few,TRBV10-3,TGTGCCATCCAACCCCCGGCCGGGACAGGGGTCCTCTATAGCAATCAGCCCCAGCATTTT,CAIQPPAGTGVLYSNQPQHF
.,TRBJ1-3,.,TRBV5-1,TGCGCCAGCAGCTCTAAATCCTCGAGCTCTGGAAACACCATATATTTT,CASSSKSSSSGNTIYF
TRBD1,TRBJ1-4,.,TRBV7-9,TGTGCCAGCAGCTTAGGGGACGGGACAGCGGAAAAACTGTTTTTT,CASSLGDGTAEKLFF
.,TRBJ2-3,.,TRBV25-1,TGTGCCAGCAGAGTTCTGACAGGCACGTATTTT,CASRVLTGTYF
.,TRBJ2-4,few,TRBV11-2,TGTGCCAGCAGCTTAGGGCCATATGACAGAAACATTCAGTACTTC,CASSLGPYDRNIQYF